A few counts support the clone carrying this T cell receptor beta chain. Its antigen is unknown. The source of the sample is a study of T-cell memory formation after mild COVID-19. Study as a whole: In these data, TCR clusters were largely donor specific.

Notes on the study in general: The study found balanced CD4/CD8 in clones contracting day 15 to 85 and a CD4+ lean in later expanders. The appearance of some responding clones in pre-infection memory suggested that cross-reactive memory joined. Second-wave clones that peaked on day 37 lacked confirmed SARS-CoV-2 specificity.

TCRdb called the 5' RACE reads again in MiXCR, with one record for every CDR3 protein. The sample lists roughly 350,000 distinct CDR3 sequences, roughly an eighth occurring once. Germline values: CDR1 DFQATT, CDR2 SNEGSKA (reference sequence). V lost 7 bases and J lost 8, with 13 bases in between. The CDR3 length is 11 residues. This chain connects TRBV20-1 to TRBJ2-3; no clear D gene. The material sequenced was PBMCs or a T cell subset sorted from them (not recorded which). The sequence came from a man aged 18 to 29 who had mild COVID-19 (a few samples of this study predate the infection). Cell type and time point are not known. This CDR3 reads CSVGSGPTQYF. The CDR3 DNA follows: TGCAGTGTAGGTTCCGGACCTACGCAGTATTTT.